This T cell receptor beta chain was captured in a study of shared clonotypes between healthy human individuals. The germline gives CDR1 SNHLY, CDR2 FYNNEI. This CDR3 spans 15 amino acids. Trimming stripped 6 bases from V and 0 bases from J, with 9 bases between. Clones were sequenced by immunoSEQ multiplex PCR, and TCRdb holds only the in-frame ones, with some missing. The sample has 950,000 to 1,100,000 clones, approximately 80% seen once; the top ten hold around 0.6%. This clone was seen only once. J is TRBJ2-6 and V is TRBV2; no definite D call. This TCR came from a young man in good health. Some clones in this sample may be carry-over from other donors' samples. Sequencing was done on a sample of memory CD4+ T cells from PBMCs. Subset reported: CD45RA-negative fraction. The CDR3 here is CASSRGRSGANVLTF. The CDR3 nucleotides read TGTGCCAGCAGCCGCGGACGCTCTGGGGCCAACGTCCTGACTTTC.